The table lists the clone carrying this T cell receptor beta chain with a few counts. The entry originates in a study of T cells of healthy individuals. TCRdb re-called the 5' RACE reads with MiXCR, one entry per CDR3 protein. This sample has around 53,000 distinct CDR3 sequences, with under 15% found just once. The clonotype originates from a human donor in good health.

As DNA, the CDR3 is TGCAGCGTTGCTGGAAACGGCTACACCTTC. Its protein is CSVAGNGYTF. The rearrangement links TRBV29-1 to TRBJ1-2; D is undetermined. The ends were cut back, 4 bases at V and 8 bases at J, with 8 bases in the middle. The CDR3 totals 10 residues. CDR1 SQVTM and CDR2 ANQGSEA come from the germline V gene. Drawing the rest from reference TRBV29-1 and TRBJ1-2, the complete variable domain is SAVISQKPSRDICQRGTSLTIQCQVDSQVTMMFWYRQQPGQSLTLIATANQGSEATYESGFVIDKFPISRPNLTFSTLTVSNMSPEDSSIYLCSVAGNGYTFGSGTRLTVV.